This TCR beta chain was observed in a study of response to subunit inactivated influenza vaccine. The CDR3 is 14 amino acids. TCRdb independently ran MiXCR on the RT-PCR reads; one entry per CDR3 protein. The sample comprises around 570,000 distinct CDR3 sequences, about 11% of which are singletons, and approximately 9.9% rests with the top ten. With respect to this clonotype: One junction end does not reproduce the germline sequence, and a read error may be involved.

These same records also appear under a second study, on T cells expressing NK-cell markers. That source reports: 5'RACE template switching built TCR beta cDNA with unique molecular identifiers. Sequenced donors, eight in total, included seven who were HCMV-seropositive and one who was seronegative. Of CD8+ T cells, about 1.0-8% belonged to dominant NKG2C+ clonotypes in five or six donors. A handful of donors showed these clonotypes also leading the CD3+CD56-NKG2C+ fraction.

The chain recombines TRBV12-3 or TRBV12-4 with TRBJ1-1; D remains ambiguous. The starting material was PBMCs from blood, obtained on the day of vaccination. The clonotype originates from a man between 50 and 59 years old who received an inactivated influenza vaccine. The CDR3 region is CASSHEGVNTEAFF. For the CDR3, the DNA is TGTGCCAGCAGCCATGAGGGCGTAAACACTGAGGCTTTCTTT.